Each of the 19 T cell receptor beta chains below was sequenced from the same sample in a study of cytomegalovirus exposure and HLA in healthy donors. Primers included in the PCR were 60 Vbeta and 13 Jbeta primers. Data came from immunoSEQ multiplex PCR; TCRdb stores just in-frame clones and leaves some out. The top ten clones hold 2% to 2.5% of a sample with about 180,000 clones, around 77% of them seen once. The sequencing input was PBMCs. All receptors derive from a man aged 55 to 70 in good health and CMV-seronegative.

V gene TRBV5-4 combines with J gene TRBJ2-5; 12 bases are a match to TRBD2. Germline CDR1 SGHNT, CDR2 YYREEE (reference sequence). V lost 1 base and J lost 2; bases outside the gene matches: 0. CDR3 size: 15 residues. CDR3 in amino acids: CASSLLAGGQETQYF. The CDR3 bases are TGTGCCAGCAGCTTGCTAGCGGGGGGGCAAGAGACCCAGTACTTC.

This sequence joins TRBV30 and TRBJ2-7; TRBD1 agrees at 10 bases. Germline loops: CDR1 GTSNPN, CDR2 SVGIG (reference sequence). Trimming removed 3 bases from V and 6 bases from J; junction bases left unmatched: 5. The CDR3 spans 13 residues. CDR3: CAWSVGQGCEQYF. The CDR3 nucleotides read TGTGCCTGGAGCGTGGGACAGGGGTGCGAGCAGTACTTC.

This clone has just one count. The rearrangement links TRBV6-5 to TRBJ2-3; no firm D call. The germline V and J ends were trimmed by 7 bases and 4 bases, with 6 bases remaining between them. Per germline, CDR1 MNHEY and CDR2 SVGAGI. The CDR3 length is 11 residues. CDR3 nucleotides: TGTGCCAGCAAATTCGCAGATACGCAGTATTTT. This encodes CASKFADTQYF.

The chain uses TRBV11-2 and TRBJ1-1, with 9 positions matching TRBD1. The junction had 6 bases not matched to a gene; V was cut back by 3 bases and J by 7 bases. CDR3 length equals 14 residues. CDR1 and CDR2 (germline): SGHAT, FQNNGV. The DNA for the CDR3 is TGTGCCAGCAGCTTCCGGGACAGGGCCGGTGAAGCTTTCTTT. As protein: CASSFRDRAGEAFF.

The chain has TRBV6-1 and TRBJ2-7; TRBD1 matches 9 bases. The CDR3 totals 15 residues. The J segment lost 6 bases and the V segment lost 4 bases, leaving 10 bases of the junction unmatched. Germline loops: CDR1 MNHNS, CDR2 SASEGT. CDR3 sequence (DNA): TGTGCCAGCAGTGTGACGGGACAGGGTCTTCGCGAGCAGTACTTC. This sequence encodes CASSVTGQGLREQYF.

The chain joins TRBV2 to TRBJ2-5, with D maybe TRBD1 (5 bases). The germline CDR1 and CDR2 sequences are SNHLY and FYNNEI. V lost 2 bases and J 5 bases, leaving 9 bases between the germline ends. This CDR3 comprises 13 residues. CDR3 protein: CASSEQGVETQYF. The CDR3 region has the DNA TGTGCCAGCAGTGAACAGGGCGTCGAGACCCAGTACTTC.

V is TRBV19 and J is TRBJ2-1, with TRBD2 matching 12 bases. Germline CDR1 LNHDA, CDR2 SQIVND (reference sequence). The junction had 2 bases not matched to a gene; V was cut back by 6 bases and J by 2 bases. The CDR3 is made up of 15 amino acids. CDR3 DNA sequence: TGTGCCAGTAGAACTAGCGGGGGGACCTACAATGAGCAGTTCTTC. This translates into CASRTSGGTYNEQFF. The full variable domain, rest sourced from reference TRBV19 and TRBJ2-1, is DGGITQSPKYLFRKEGQNVTLSCEQNLNHDAMYWYRQDPGQGLRLIYYSQIVNDFQKGDIAEGYSVSREKKESFPLTVTSAQKNPTAFYLCASRTSGGTYNEQFFGPGTRLTVL.

The gene calls are TRBV7-8 and TRBJ2-1; tentatively, D is TRBD2 (7 bases). The V gene lost 1 base and the J gene lost 7 bases, with 14 bases spanning the gap. This CDR3 region has 15 residues. CDR1 is SGHVS and CDR2 is FQNEAQ in the germline V gene. The DNA of the CDR3 is TGTGCCAGCAGCTTAGTGCGGGGGCCCTCAAATGAGCAGTTCTTC. This encodes CASSLVRGPSNEQFF.

This clone occurred a few times. The rearrangement uses TRBV5-1 and TRBJ2-5; 10 nucleotides agree with TRBD2. CDR1 and CDR2 from the germline V gene are SGHRS and YFSETQ. V dropped 2 bases and J dropped 3; count of bases not matched to a gene: 4. The CDR3 has 15 amino acids. CDR3 coding DNA: TGCGCCAGCAGCTTCCAAAGCGGGAGGGAAGAGACCCAGTACTTC. It is translated as CASSFQSGREETQYF.

V and J are TRBV7-2 and TRBJ2-2; 7 bases align to TRBD1. The germline V gene encodes CDR1 SGHTA and CDR2 FQGNSA. CDR3 length: 13 amino acids. J lost 8 bases, V lost 3 bases, and 3 bases had no gene match. The CDR3: CASSFSGGGELFF. The CDR3 nucleotides are TGTGCCAGCAGCTTCTCAGGGGGAGGGGAGCTGTTTTTT.

The chain employs TRBV28 and TRBJ1-5, with TRBD1 matching over 7 bases. V lost 6 bases to trimming and J lost 3 bases; unmatched junction nucleotides: 11. Germline CDR1 reads MDHEN; CDR2 reads SYDVKM. This CDR3 spans 16 amino acids. CDR3 nucleotide sequence: TGTGCCAGCAGACGGGACAGAAGCAAGTTCAATCAGCCCCAGCATTTT. Protein: CASRRDRSKFNQPQHF.

The CDR3 loop reads CASSSLREAGTANTEAFF. The DNA for the CDR3 is TGTGCCAGTAGTAGCCTACGAGAAGCTGGGACAGCGAACACTGAAGCTTTCTTT. This sequence joins TRBV19 and TRBJ1-1; 7 bases line up with TRBD1. The CDR3 is 18 residues long. Germline lookup yields CDR1 LNHDA and CDR2 SQIVND (reference sequence). The ends lost 4 bases at V and 1 base at J; junction bases unmatched: 15.

The chain combines TRBV28 with TRBJ2-6, with a weak D call TRBD1 (5 bases). The CDR3 is 19 amino acids. The V end was cut by 3 bases, the J end by 0 bases, with 18 bases between. Germline CDR1 is MDHEN and CDR2 is SYDVKM. CDR3 bases: TGTGCCAGCAGTTTTCAGGGCAGGACATATTACTCTGGGGCCAACGTCCTGACTTTC. This encodes CASSFQGRTYYSGANVLTF. The variable domain in full, completed from reference TRBV28 and TRBJ2-6, reads DVKVTQSSRYLVKRTGEKVFLECVQDMDHENMFWYRQDPGLGLRLIYFSYDVKMKEKGDIPEGYSVSREKKERFSLILESASTNQTSMYLCASSFQGRTYYSGANVLTFGAGSRLTVL.

This clone was counted once. This sequence joins TRBV6-4 and TRBJ1-2, with D possibly TRBD1 on 6 matching bases. This CDR3 spans 16 amino acids. Germline CDR1 and CDR2: MRHNA and SNTAGT. Trimming cost V 3 bases and J 4 bases, with 18 bases left between them. This CDR3 reads CASSDGNREYFYGYTF. The DNA of the CDR3 is TGTGCCAGCAGTGATGGGAACAGGGAGTATTTCTATGGCTACACCTTC.

The chain has TRBV5-4 and TRBJ2-3; 7 bases line up with TRBD2. Trimming removed 4 bases from V and 5 bases from J; junction bases left unmatched: 10. Germline assignment: CDR1 SGHNT and CDR2 YYREEE (reference sequence). The CDR3 runs 15 residues. The CDR3 region has the DNA TGTGCCAGCAGCCCCGGGGGGAGGTGTTTAGATACGCAGTATTTT. Translating it yields CASSPGGRCLDTQYF.

The rearrangement joins TRBV27 to TRBJ2-7; D unclear. The V end was cut by 4 bases, the J end by 4 bases, with 5 bases between. CDR3 length: 11 residues. From germline, CDR1 is MNHEY and CDR2 SMNVEV (reference sequence). The CDR3 DNA reads as TGTGCCAGCAGTTCGTTTTACGAGCAGTACTTC. Its translation: CASSSFYEQYF.

V is TRBV27 and J is TRBJ1-3, with TRBD1 as a possible D gene (5 bases). The germline CDR1 and CDR2 sequences are MNHEY and SMNVEV (reference sequence). The CDR3 runs 16 residues. V was trimmed by 2 bases and J by 0 bases, leaving 11 bases between them. The DNA for the CDR3 is TGTGCCAGCAGTTTAGGCAGGGCGAGCTCTGGAAACACCATATATTTT. Translated, it gives CASSLGRASSGNTIYF.

This chain connects TRBV7-2 to TRBJ2-7; the match to TRBD2 covers 9 bases. The J segment lost 0 bases and the V segment lost 2 bases, leaving 14 bases of the junction unmatched. Germline V gene data show CDR1 as SGHTA and CDR2 as FQGNSA. The CDR3 totals 19 residues. CDR3 sequence reads: CASSLRAGTSGLLSYEQYF. CDR3 DNA sequence: TGTGCCAGCAGCTTAAGGGCCGGAACTAGCGGGCTGCTCTCCTACGAGCAGTACTTC. Variable domain in full (rest from reference TRBV7-2 and TRBJ2-7): GAGVSQSPSNKVTEKGKDVELRCDPISGHTALYWYRQSLGQGLEFLIYFQGNSAPDKSGLPSDRFSAERTGGSVSTLTIQRTQQEDSAVYLCASSLRAGTSGLLSYEQYFGPGTRLTVT.

The chain recombines TRBV29-1 with TRBJ2-4; a possible D gene is TRBD1 (5 bases). The CDR3 contains 12 residues. Germline-derived CDR1 and CDR2 are SQVTM and ANQGSEA. Trimming took 6 bases from V and 8 from J, leaving 14 bases between them. The DNA for the CDR3 is TGCAGCGTCGTCGGAAGGGGCGACATTCAGTACTTC. It is translated as CSVVGRGDIQYF.